There are a few counts of the clone carrying this T cell receptor (beta chain). Its target is not known. Looked up from germline, CDR1 is GTSNPN and CDR2 is SVGIG (reference sequence). The J segment lost 6 bases and the V segment lost 3 bases, leaving 4 bases of the junction unmatched. The CDR3 contains 12 residues. The PCR employed 60 Vbeta primers together with 13 Jbeta primers. Only in-frame clones appear in the TCRdb table, and some are missing; sequencing was by immunoSEQ multiplex PCR. The sample includes 100,000 or so clones, about 81% of them seen just once. The data are from a study of cytomegalovirus exposure and HLA in healthy donors. Study observations and caveats: Per a later analysis, HLA-associated TCR beta chains showed more clonal expansion than other, equally common TCR beta chains.

The rearrangement links TRBV30 to TRBJ2-7, with 8 nucleotides matching TRBD1. Sequencing input: PBMCs. This receptor was taken from a man between 40 and 49 years old in good health and CMV-seronegative. Written as DNA, the CDR3 is TGTGCCTGGAGCTCACAGGGGGTCGAGCAGTACTTC. It yields the protein CAWSSQGVEQYF.